What follows describes a single T cell receptor beta chain. What antigen it recognizes has not been identified. No much larger clone exists at a distance of one base, and base qualities are not known. V sheds 3 bases and J sheds 10 bases, leaving 10 bases between their ends. The CDR3 spans 12 residues, from the cysteine through the phenylalanine. This entry keeps only the CDR3 DNA: 36 bases, framed from base 1. CDR1 and CDR2 are read off the germline V gene (reference sequence) as LNHNV and YYDKDF. Taken with the paper, the label for time point translates to: about 28 days (+/-7) after the second vaccine dose. AZD1222 recipients with second doses at about 4 weeks or about 12 weeks were pooled, because spike-specific TCR depth and breadth did not differ between schedules. The vaccinee samples were drawn from two UK trials, COV001 and COV002, one of which was a single-blind randomized controlled phase 2/3 trial testing AZD1222 (ChAdOx1 nCoV-19) in healthy adults. For TCRbeta chain sequencing, PBMC samples were collected from trial participants at day 0 and at day 28 after the second dose.

This record comes from a study of T cell responses to AZD1222 COVID-19 vaccine (dated by TCRdb to the early 2020s). About the investigation overall: TCR sequencing was performed for about 250 trial participants, of whom about 210 were given two doses of AZD1222 and some 25 were given two doses of MenACWY control vaccine. Trial participants were enrolled by age into subgroups of 18-55, 56-69 and 70-plus years, and around 150, 28 and 57 TCR-sequenced participants, respectively, were included in these subgroups.

Overall study results and their limits: Because no day 14 peak-response samples were available, repertoires were characterized only after the peak T cell response. Most participants were white British and females outnumbered males, and the authors suggested that clonal diversity may have been underestimated. In the small 56-69-year group, the increase in depth fell short of significance, most likely because of low power. Spike-specific TCR breadth and depth rose significantly after two AZD1222 doses compared with day 0 and with MenACWY recipients. CD4 TCRs associated with the vaccine covered the entire spike protein, and the dominant responses were in regions 160-218 and 743-854. Only five to seven AZD1222 recipients were SARS-CoV-2 seropositive at baseline, limiting conclusions about previously exposed vaccinees. Reportedly, close to half of the unique spike-specific TCRs recognized epitopes lying outside the regions that are mutated in the B.1.351 and B.1.1.7 variants.

The CDR3 regions of human TCRbeta chains were analyzed by immunosequencing. The published analysis was carried out like this. Repertoire TCRs were checked for matches against a reference library of SARS-CoV-2-specific TCRs that had been generated using the MIRA antigen-specificity platform. Breadth was defined as the fraction of unique TCRs that were SARS-CoV-2-associated. Depth was defined as the fraction of total T cells that were SARS-CoV-2-associated. Each spike-specific TCR was assigned to its reactive spike region and to a CD4 or CD8 class using the MIRA data. Log10-transformed breadth and depth values were compared by one-way ANOVA with Sidak's multiple comparisons tests. In TCRdb, the immuneACCESS table is reduced to in-frame sequences with V and J assigned. These tables do not hold every clone; where another copy was compared, an unresolved V gene accounts for under half, and the others remain unexplained. Clone size and the V and J calls come from that table; the DNA yielded D and trimming. The sample profile shows roughly 150,000 clones; 90% to 95% of them were found once. The ten biggest clones cover about 1.4% of the sample.

The sequencing here drew on peripheral blood, taken 28 days after the second AZD1222 dose. The origin of this receptor is an adult who received the AZD1222 COVID-19 vaccine. The V gene is TRBV15 and the J gene is TRBJ2-1; the D gene is not confidently resolved. DNA sequence: TGTGCCACCAGCAGCGTGATAGGGGAGCAGTTCTTC. Translated, this is CATSSVIGEQFF.